The source of this TCR beta chain is a study of blood T cells in healthy people across ages. The second PCR ran about 7 to 12 cycles with a sample-barcoded 5' primer and J-beta primers. TCRdb recomputed calls from the 5' RACE reads with MiXCR, one row per CDR3 protein. The sample yields hundreds of thousands of distinct CDR3 sequences, under 25% seen once. There are 14 residues in the CDR3. Deletions cut 4 bases from V and 5 bases from J, with 14 bases between. Germline V CDR1 and CDR2: SQVTM, ANQGSEA. This clonotype was detected only a few times. What it recognizes is unknown. The individuals who served as donors were healthy Caucasians living in Russia, aged roughly 6 to 90. Study-level findings and limits: Considered underestimates were the diversity estimates obtained from one million T cells.

This chain links TRBV29-1 with TRBJ2-2, with a possible D match to TRBD2 (6 bases). Sequenced sample: blood. The clonotype originates from a man between 65 and 79 years old in good health. The CDR3 loop reads CSVVKGLGTGELFF. CDR3 nucleotides: TGCAGCGTTGTTAAGGGACTCGGTACCGGGGAGCTGTTTTTT.